Each of the 20 T cell receptor beta chains below was sequenced from the same sample in a study of neoadjuvant anti-PD-1 for oral cavity cancer. The data were produced by immunoSEQ multiplex PCR, yet TCRdb's version contains in-frame clones alone and is incomplete. Of 72,000 or so clones in the sample, over 70% were seen once. This specimen consisted of PBMCs, obtained before nivolumab (anti-PD-1) treatment. The receptors were sampled from a person aged 35 to 85 with oral cavity squamous cell carcinoma.

The CDR3 spells CASSSQLEAEQYF. CDR3 nucleotides: TGTGCCAGCAGCTCCCAGTTAGAAGCCGAGCAGTACTTC. The V and J genes are TRBV11-1 and TRBJ2-7; unclear D gene. Per the germline V gene, CDR1 is SGHAT and CDR2 is FQDESV (reference sequence). Trimming stripped 4 bases from V and 6 bases from J, with 13 bases between. The CDR3 has 13 residues. The complete variable domain, with remaining parts taken from reference TRBV11-1 and TRBJ2-7, reads EAEVAQSPRYKITEKSQAVAFWCDPISGHATLYWYRQILGQGPELLVQFQDESVVDDSQLPKDRFSAERLKGVDSTLKIQPAELGDSAMYLCASSSQLEAEQYFGPGTRLTVT.

This clone has just a few counts. The chain recombines TRBV2 with TRBJ1-5; TRBD1 agrees at 11 bases. This CDR3 comprises 18 residues. Germline-derived CDR1 and CDR2 are SNHLY and FYNNEI. The V and J ends lost 6 bases and 0 bases, in that order; junction bases with no gene match: 10. CDR3 region: CASSKRTGGFSSNQPQHF. CDR3 in DNA: TGTGCCAGCAGCAAGAGGACAGGGGGCTTTAGTAGCAATCAGCCCCAGCATTTT.

J is TRBJ1-5 and V is TRBV19, with 8 bases that match TRBD1. Trimming cost V 7 bases and J 0 bases; bases outside gene matches: 11. This CDR3 is 17 amino acids long. Germline V gene sequence: CDR1 LNHDA, CDR2 SQIVND (reference sequence). CDR3 residues: CASIPGDRSYSNQPQHF. CDR3 coding DNA: TGTGCCAGTATCCCTGGGGACAGGTCCTATAGCAATCAGCCCCAGCATTTT.

The rearrangement joins TRBV27 to TRBJ2-3; TRBD1 matches at 10 bases. The CDR3 contains 15 residues. Germline V gene lookup returns CDR1 MNHEY and CDR2 SMNVEV (reference sequence). Trimming at V came to 8 bases and at J to 3 bases, leaving 8 bases not matched to a gene. CDR3 residues: CASRTDRGLTDTQYF. The CDR3 DNA follows: TGTGCCAGCCGAACGGACAGGGGGTTAACAGATACGCAGTATTTT.

Only a few counts were recorded for this clone. The rearrangement uses TRBV9 and TRBJ2-2; 8 bases map to TRBD1. Germline CDR1 is SGDLS and CDR2 is YYNGEE. The CDR3 runs 16 residues. The V gene end was trimmed by 2 bases and the J gene end by 3 bases; junction bases not matched to a gene: 6. This chain's CDR3 is CASSVVRGLDTGELFF. In DNA, the CDR3 is TGTGCCAGCAGCGTTGTCAGGGGGCTAGACACCGGGGAGCTGTTTTTT.

This clone came up once. The CDR3 region has the DNA TGTGCCACCAGCCTTGGTAAAGGCTCCCATTCCGAGCAGTACTTC. Encoded protein: CATSLGKGSHSEQYF. The genes are TRBV15 and TRBJ2-7; D is ambiguous. Per the germline V gene, CDR1 is LNHNV and CDR2 is YYDKDF (reference sequence). V shed 5 bases and J shed 6 bases, with 20 bases lying between them. This CDR3 is built from 15 residues.

A remark on this clone: The junction departs from the called germline gene at one end, perhaps through a read error. Within the sample, other DNA sequences also encode this same CDR3. The chain uses TRBV30 and TRBJ2-7; possibly TRBD1 for D (6 bases). The CDR3 extends over 13 amino acids. Germline V lookup: CDR1 GTSNPN, CDR2 SVGIG (reference sequence). CDR3 residues: CAWAGDAGYEQYF. The CDR3 nucleotides are TGTGCCTGGGCAGGGGATGCGGGCTACGAGCAGTACTTT. The full variable domain, rest sourced from reference TRBV30 and TRBJ2-7, is SQTIHQWPATLVQPVGSPLSLECTVEGTSNPNLYWYRQAAGRGLQLLFYSVGIGQISSEVPQNLSASRPQDRQFILSSKKLLLSDSGFYLCAWAGDAGYEQYFGPGTRLTVT.

V usage is TRBV5-1 and J usage is TRBJ2-3, with D unclear. Trimming cost V 0 bases and J 5 bases, with 4 bases left between them. The CDR3 totals 12 residues. Germline CDR1 is SGHRS and CDR2 is YFSETQ. The CDR3 spells CASSLEGDTQYF. As DNA, the CDR3 is TGCGCCAGCAGCTTGGAGGGAGATACGCAGTATTTT.

This chain uses TRBV28 with TRBJ1-2; D unresolved. Trimming stripped 10 bases from V and 3 bases from J, with 9 bases between. Germline V gene data show CDR1 as MDHEN and CDR2 as SYDVKM. CDR3 length: 11 amino acids. The CDR3, as DNA: TGTGCCACCCTTCTTGACTATGGCTACACCTTC. Encoded protein: CATLLDYGYTF.

This clone counts as medium-sized. This sequence joins TRBV11-3 and TRBJ1-5; D unresolved. Germline V CDR1 and CDR2: SGHNT, YENEEA. This CDR3 has 16 residues. Trimming stripped 0 bases from V and 6 bases from J, with 15 bases between. CDR3 DNA: TGTGCCAGCAGCTTAGATTGGAACCAACCAATTCAGCCCCAGCATTTT. Protein sequence: CASSLDWNQPIQPQHF.

The chain has TRBV7-3 and TRBJ2-1; TRBD2 matches 8 bases. The V and J ends lost 5 bases and 3 bases, in that order; junction bases with no gene match: 6. CDR3 length: 15 residues. Germline V gene sequence: CDR1 SGHTA, CDR2 FQGTGA. The CDR3 sequence: CASSTGLGGYNEQFF. CDR3 bases: TGTGCCAGCAGCACGGGACTAGGTGGCTACAATGAGCAGTTCTTC. Full variable domain (rest looked up from reference TRBV7-3 and TRBJ2-1): GAGVSQTPSNKVTEKGKYVELRCDPISGHTALYWYRQSLGQGPEFLIYFQGTGAADDSGLPNDRFFAVRPEGSVSTLKIQRTERGDSAVYLCASSTGLGGYNEQFFGPGTRLTVL.

J is TRBJ2-5 and V is TRBV27; the D gene could be TRBD1 or TRBD2 (5 bases each). The CDR3 contains 15 residues. The V end was cut by 5 bases, the J end by 2 bases, with 15 bases between. CDR1 and CDR2 (germline): MNHEY, SMNVEV (reference sequence). Here the CDR3 reads CASSPWDGLQETQYF. DNA for the CDR3: TGTGCCAGCAGTCCATGGGACGGACTTCAAGAGACCCAGTACTTC.

The rearrangement joins TRBV6-1 to TRBJ1-2; D perhaps matches TRBD1 (5 bases). Trimming shortened V by 1 base and J by 8 bases, and 17 bases separated the two germline ends. The germline CDR1 and CDR2 sequences are MNHNS and SASEGT. The CDR3 runs 15 residues. The CDR3 DNA sequence: TGTGCCAGCAGTGAAGGGGACCCGAAAGTTGGCGGCTACACCTTC. Encoded protein: CASSEGDPKVGGYTF.

This clone was recorded once. The V call is TRBV27, the J call TRBJ1-2; D possibly corresponds to TRBD1 (6 bases). There are 12 residues in the CDR3. The V end lost 6 bases, the J end lost 8 bases, and 13 bases lay between the germline ends. The germline V gene has CDR1 MNHEY and CDR2 SMNVEV (reference sequence). In nucleotides, the CDR3 is TGTGCCAGCAGGGCGACAGGCGAGGGCTACACCTTC. Its translation: CASRATGEGYTF.

This clone was seen once. The genes are TRBV30 and TRBJ2-3; the match to TRBD2 covers 9 bases. V lost 2 bases, J lost 5 bases, and 2 bases stayed unmatched. The CDR3 has 13 residues. Germline V gives CDR1 GTSNPN, CDR2 SVGIG (reference sequence). The CDR3 region is CAWSRAGGDTQYF. CDR3 sequence (DNA): TGTGCCTGGAGTAGAGCGGGAGGAGATACGCAGTATTTT.

The rearrangement uses TRBV5-1 and TRBJ1-3; D is unclear. The CDR3 totals 14 residues. Germline assignment: CDR1 SGHRS and CDR2 YFSETQ. The V gene lost 4 bases and the J gene lost 2 bases, with 10 bases spanning the gap. The CDR3 coding sequence is TGCGCCAGCAGCACCGGGGAGGCTGGAAACACCATATATTTT. Its translation: CASSTGEAGNTIYF.

The chain links TRBV28 to TRBJ1-2; the D is unclear. The V and J ends lost 5 bases and 7 bases respectively, with 11 bases between them. The CDR3 consists of 12 residues. Germline V gene lookup returns CDR1 MDHEN and CDR2 SYDVKM. The CDR3 DNA follows: TGTGCCAGCAGTCCGGGGATGGGTGGCTACACCTTC. It yields the protein CASSPGMGGYTF.

In this sample, this clone turned up a few times. The chain couples TRBV5-5 to TRBJ1-1; 8 bases line up with TRBD1. The CDR3 spans 11 residues. In germline, CDR1 is SGHKS, CDR2 YYEKEE (reference sequence). The V gene end was trimmed by 6 bases and the J gene end by 9 bases; junction bases not matched to a gene: 4. The CDR3 loop is CASTDREKAFF. The CDR3 nucleotides read TGTGCCAGCACGGACAGGGAAAAAGCTTTCTTT. The full variable domain, in which reference TRBV5-5 and TRBJ1-1 provide the parts outside the CDR3, is DAGVTQSPTHLIKTRGQQVTLRCSPISGHKSVSWYQQVLGQGPQFIFQYYEKEERGRGNFPDRFSARQFPNYSSELNVNALLLGDSALYLCASTDREKAFFGQGTRLTVV.

Only one count was recorded for this clone. V usage is TRBV27 and J usage is TRBJ2-5, with 11 bases identical to TRBD2. Germline CDR1 reads MNHEY; CDR2 reads SMNVEV (reference sequence). Germline trimming cut 5 bases from V and 6 bases from J; bases unmatched to any gene: 14. The CDR3 extends over 17 amino acids. The CDR3 sequence: CASSPPPRLAGLKTQYF. Here the CDR3 DNA reads TGTGCCAGCAGTCCCCCCCCGAGACTAGCGGGACTGAAGACCCAGTACTTC.

There are a few counts of this clone. The gene calls are TRBV5-1 and TRBJ1-1; D is ambiguous. This CDR3 has 13 amino acids. The ends were cut back, 6 bases at V and 2 bases at J, with 11 bases in the middle. CDR1 is SGHRS, CDR2 YFSETQ, per germline. This CDR3 reads CASNSLENTEAFF. CDR3 coding DNA: TGCGCCAGCAACAGTCTGGAAAACACTGAAGCTTTCTTT. The complete variable domain, with remaining parts taken from reference TRBV5-1 and TRBJ1-1, reads KAGVTQTPRYLIKTRGQQVTLSCSPISGHRSVSWYQQTPGQGLQFLFEYFSETQRNKGNFPGRFSGRQFSNSRSEMNVSTLELGDSALYLCASNSLENTEAFFGQGTRLTVV.